Sequencing of this TCR beta chain was carried out in a study of T cell repertoires in cytomegalovirus infection. Study-wide background: Selected CMV epitopes included recently identified HLA-C-restricted ones as well as well-studied HLA-B-restricted ones. Shared public TCR beta signatures pointed to both CMV infection and a matching HLA type. Study-wide points: HLA-C-restricted CMV-specific TCR beta clonotypes were dominant in the ex vivo response. Cumulative frequency (of public TCR beta family members) identified carriers of CMV plus the relevant HLA.

This clonotype was seen once. The antigen remains undetermined. This CDR3 comprises 16 residues. Per the germline V gene, CDR1 is MNHNY and CDR2 is SVGAGI (reference sequence). TCRdb reanalysed the reads using MiXCR and keeps one entry per CDR3 protein. Of some 900,000 distinct CDR3 sequences listed, approximately 30% are singletons. The sequencing used cultured CD8+ T cells from PBMCs, collected from culture after CMV antigen stimulation. This chain links TRBV6-6 with TRBJ2-7; TRBD1 aligns across 8 bases. The sequence came from a human donor in good health (CMV status not recorded). Some clones in this sample may be carry-over from other donors' samples. In DNA, the CDR3 is TGTGTCAGCAGAGCTGGGCAGGGGGCAAGACCCTACGAGCAGTACGTC. This encodes CVSRAGQGARPYEQYV.